This paragraph reports one TCR beta chain. No antigen is known for it. Per-base quality was not reported, and no clone a single base away is much larger than it. The data are from a study of blood T cell repertoires in COVID-19 (dated by TCRdb to about 2020). The study in broad terms: Samples covering the acute and convalescent phases of COVID-19 were provided by collaborators in the United States, Italy and Spain. The material from the prospective study consisted of cDNA or gDNA derived from T cells, B-cell-depleted T cells, or PBMCs. The dataset comprised deeply sampled blood TCRbeta repertoires from subjects exposed to, actively infected with, or recovered from COVID-19. A freely available public database, intended as a resource for researchers studying the immune response to SARS-CoV-2, is where the repertoires were released. Samples were obtained from the ongoing ImmuneRACE study (first 160 participants) and from 1,000 to 1,500 subjects provided by 6 global collaborators. A de-identified subject ID, COVID-19 status, age in years and sex were almost always included in the sample metadata. HLA class I and class II types, where available, came from metadata supplied by the sample provider rather than from assay-based typing. Results the study describes overall, beyond this receptor: Clinical and demographic metadata were provided uncurated, with the amount varying by source and participant.

The immunoSEQ Assay, a bias-controlled multiplex PCR, was used to amplify TCRbeta CDR3 regions from genomic DNA. In the source study's methods: The number of nucleated cells in each sample was estimated by amplification of reference gene primers within the assay. To quantify the absolute abundance of each unique TCRbeta CDR3 rearrangement, sequence reads were collapsed and filtered. For each sample, productive Simpson clonality was calculated as the square root of Simpson's diversity index across productive rearrangements. Entries here come from immuneACCESS through TCRdb and include only in-frame sequences with V and J called. Some clones fail to appear in such tables; in the studies checked, an unresolved V gene covers under half of the shortfall, and the cause of the remainder is unknown. Clonal size and the V and J genes are those of that table, whereas D and trimming came from the DNA. This sample is represented by some 10,000 clones; around 87% of them were singletons. The ten most abundant clones make up roughly 9.1% of the sample.

Trimming leaves V shorter by 3 bases and J shorter by 7 bases, with the junction holding 3 bases beyond the gene matches. Looking up the germline V gene yields CDR1 SNHLY and CDR2 FYNNEI. There are 13 amino acids in the CDR3, from cysteine to phenylalanine inclusive. The only DNA kept is the CDR3, 39 bases in frame from the first base. Each collaborating institution followed its own protocols to collect whole blood in K2EDTA tubes. For TCRbeta analysis, collaborators shipped samples as frozen whole blood, isolated PBMCs, or DNA extracted from either of those sample types. This receptor was taken from a human donor in a cohort sampled during active COVID-19. In this chain, TRBV2 is recombined with TRBJ1-1; 9 central bases correspond to TRBD1. The sequenced sample was peripheral blood. For the CDR3, the sequence is CASSDLGQGEAFF. The nucleotide sequence reads as follows: TGTGCCAGCAGTGACTTGGGACAGGGTGAAGCTTTCTTT.